The 14 T cell receptor beta chains below all came from one sample that was sequenced in a study of OX40 agonist ivuxolimab in advanced cancers. Profiling relied on immunoSEQ multiplex PCR, and the TCRdb table lists in-frame clones only, not all of them. The repertoire includes 50,000 to 65,000 clones, approximately 75% of them detected once, and around 0.71% sits in the top ten. The sample was CD4+ or CD8+ T cells sorted from blood, taken in a trial of the OX40 agonist ivuxolimab. Receptors were obtained from an adult with an advanced solid tumor such as melanoma, head and neck, liver or kidney cancer.

The CDR3 nucleotides read TGTGCCAGCAGCGTTAGTCCGTGGGACGAGCAGTACTTC. Amino acids: CASSVSPWDEQYF. The chain combines TRBV9 with TRBJ2-7; D is ambiguous. V lost 2 bases and J 5 bases, leaving 11 bases between the germline ends. The CDR3 runs 13 residues. Germline CDR1 reads SGDLS; CDR2 reads YYNGEE.

In its sample, this clone was seen a few times. V usage is TRBV5-1 and J usage is TRBJ2-1; D may be TRBD1 or TRBD2 (5 bases each). CDR1 SGHRS and CDR2 YFSETQ come from the germline V gene. Trimming took off 1 base at V and 8 bases at J, with 13 bases between the two ends. The CDR3 is made up of 14 amino acids. This chain's CDR3 is CASSLMGLGDEQFF. Here the CDR3 DNA reads TGCGCCAGCAGCTTGATGGGGTTGGGGGATGAGCAGTTCTTC.

The V gene is TRBV2, the J gene TRBJ2-7, with D unresolved. Trimming shortened V by 5 bases and J by 5 bases, and 13 bases separated the two germline ends. The CDR3 extends over 13 amino acids. Germline values: CDR1 SNHLY, CDR2 FYNNEI. Written as DNA, the CDR3 is TGTGCCAGCAGTCCCACGAACGTCCACGAGCAGTACTTC. It translates to CASSPTNVHEQYF.

CDR3 bases: TGTGCCAGTAGTATAGTCGGGCAGACACACACTGAAGCTTTCTTT. Translated, it gives CASSIVGQTHTEAFF. The rearrangement uses TRBV19 and TRBJ1-1, with D hard to call. Germline V gives CDR1 LNHDA, CDR2 SQIVND (reference sequence). Trimming cost V 1 base and J 3 bases, with 12 bases left between them. CDR3 length: 15 amino acids.

V usage is TRBV6-4 and J usage is TRBJ2-1; D remains ambiguous. There are 15 residues in the CDR3. V was clipped by 8 bases and J by 4 bases, with 18 bases between them. CDR1 and CDR2 (germline): MRHNA, SNTAGT. The CDR3 DNA follows: TGTGCCAGCCCCCCCGGGCACAGCCGATACAATGAGCAGTTCTTC. It codes for CASPPGHSRYNEQFF.

The chain has TRBV9 and TRBJ2-1; TRBD2 agrees at 7 bases. V was clipped by 0 bases and J by 9 bases; unmatched bases: 15. CDR1 is SGDLS, CDR2 YYNGEE, per germline. This CDR3 region has 17 residues. The CDR3 DNA follows: TGTGCCAGCAGCGTAGCACCTGGGTCGGGGGGTTCGACTGAGCAGTTCTTC. Residues: CASSVAPGSGGSTEQFF.

This chain links TRBV10-3 with TRBJ2-3, with TRBD2 matching 9 bases. The J segment lost 3 bases and the V segment lost 6 bases, leaving 4 bases of the junction unmatched. The CDR3 is 14 amino acids. Per the germline V gene, CDR1 is ENHRY and CDR2 is SYGVKD. The CDR3: CAISASGVTDTQYF. The CDR3, as DNA: TGTGCCATCAGCGCTAGCGGGGTTACAGATACGCAGTATTTT.

The rearrangement links TRBV6-1 to TRBJ2-6; the D is unclear. In germline, CDR1 is MNHNS, CDR2 SASEGT. This CDR3 spans 16 amino acids. Trimming pared 1 base from V and 0 bases from J, leaving 7 bases between. The DNA for the CDR3 is TGTGCCAGCAGTGAAGGCAGGATCTCTGGGGCCAACGTCCTGACTTTC. Protein: CASSEGRISGANVLTF.

The J gene is TRBJ2-2, the V gene TRBV14; perhaps TRBD2 as D (6 bases). This CDR3 is 15 amino acids long. Trimming took off 2 bases at V and 3 bases at J, with 10 bases between the two ends. In germline, CDR1 is SGHDN, CDR2 FVKESK. The CDR3 DNA is TGTGCCAGCAGCCAAACTCGGGGGTACACCGGGGAGCTGTTTTTT. Encoded protein: CASSQTRGYTGELFF.

The chain links TRBV18 to TRBJ2-1, with 9 bases lining up with TRBD2. Trimming took 0 bases from V and 9 from J; bases not matched to a gene: 12. The CDR3 has 17 amino acids. CDR1 is KGHSH and CDR2 is LQKENI in the germline V gene. Written as DNA, the CDR3 is TGTGCCAGCTCACCACCGGAAGCGGGGGGACAACCGGGTGAGCAGTTCTTC. Translated: CASSPPEAGGQPGEQFF.

The rearrangement joins TRBV6-1 to TRBJ2-5; D gene unclear. From germline, CDR1 is MNHNS and CDR2 SASEGT. V shed 4 bases and J shed 2 bases, with 11 bases lying between them. This CDR3 has 14 residues. CDR3 sequence: CASSVVAVQETQYF. The CDR3 DNA is TGTGCCAGCAGTGTTGTGGCAGTACAAGAGACCCAGTACTTC.

The gene calls are TRBV7-8 and TRBJ1-4; D possibly corresponds to TRBD1 (6 bases). Germline V CDR1 and CDR2: SGHVS, FQNEAQ. The V gene lost 5 bases and the J gene lost 9 bases, with 22 bases spanning the gap. The CDR3 contains 16 residues. The CDR3 loop is CASSDARTVHRQKLFF. Written as DNA, the CDR3 is TGTGCCAGCAGCGACGCTAGGACAGTTCACCGTCAAAAACTGTTTTTT.

This clone showed up just a few times. The rearrangement links TRBV7-9 to TRBJ1-2; D gene unclear. Germline V lookup: CDR1 SEHNR, CDR2 FQNEAQ (reference sequence). V lost 1 base, J lost 0 bases, and 18 bases lay in between. The CDR3 runs 18 residues. The CDR3 DNA is TGTGCCAGCAGCTTAGATGGAGTGTTTGGGGAATCTAACTATGGCTACACCTTC. Protein product: CASSLDGVFGESNYGYTF. The full variable domain, rest sourced from reference TRBV7-9 and TRBJ1-2, is DTGVSQNPRHKITKRGQNVTFRCDPISEHNRLYWYRQTLGQGPEFLTYFQNEAQLEKSRLLSDRFSAERPKGSFSTLEIQRTEQGDSAMYLCASSLDGVFGESNYGYTFGSGTRLTVV.

The chain joins TRBV5-6 to TRBJ2-5; no definite D call. V lost 0 bases, J lost 6 bases, and 3 bases lay in between. The CDR3 runs to 11 residues. Germline CDR1 is SGHDT and CDR2 is YYEEEE. CDR3 nucleotide sequence: TGTGCCAGCAGCTTGGAAAAGACCCAGTACTTC. Protein sequence: CASSLEKTQYF.